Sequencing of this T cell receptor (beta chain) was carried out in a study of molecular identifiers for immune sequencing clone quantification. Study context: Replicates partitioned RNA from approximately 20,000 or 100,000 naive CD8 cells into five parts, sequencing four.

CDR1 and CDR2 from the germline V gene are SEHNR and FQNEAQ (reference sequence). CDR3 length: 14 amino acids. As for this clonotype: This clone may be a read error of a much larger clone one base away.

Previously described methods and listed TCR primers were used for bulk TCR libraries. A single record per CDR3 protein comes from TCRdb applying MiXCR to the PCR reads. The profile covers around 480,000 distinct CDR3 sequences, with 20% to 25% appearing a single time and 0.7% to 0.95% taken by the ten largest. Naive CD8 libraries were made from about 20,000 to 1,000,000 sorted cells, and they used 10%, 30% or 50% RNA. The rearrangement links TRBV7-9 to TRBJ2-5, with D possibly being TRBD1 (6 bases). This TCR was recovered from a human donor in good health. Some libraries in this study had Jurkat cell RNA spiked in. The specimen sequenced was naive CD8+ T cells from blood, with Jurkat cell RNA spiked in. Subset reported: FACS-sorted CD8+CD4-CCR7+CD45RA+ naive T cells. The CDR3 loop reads CASSPSWGQEAQYF. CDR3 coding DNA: TGTGCCAGCAGCCCATCATGGGGACAAGAGGCCCAGTACTTC.